This T cell receptor beta chain stems from a study of cytomegalovirus exposure and HLA in healthy donors (dated by TCRdb to the late 2010s). Regarding the research as a whole: An earlier analysis of around 600 of the donors reported approximately 300 Gb of sequence data and around 120 million unique TCR beta sequences from 150 million to 200 million T cells. A later genetic analysis took genome-wide SNP genotypes for about three fifths of the roughly 670 donors and used that subset as a discovery cohort. The study used immunosequencing to profile the T cell repertoires of several hundred subjects and linked those repertoires to cytomegalovirus serostatus. About 320 gigabases of sequencing data and approximately 80 million unique TCR sequences were included in an early release covering about 600 HLA-typed donors. In addition to the first cohort of roughly 700 subjects, a separate validation cohort of 120 different subjects was used. To study patterns of TCR occurrence, a later analysis re-analyzed previously published TCR beta repertoires from 666 donors and added high-resolution HLA genotyping. Rather than using new phenotypic data, the later analysis identified candidate immune exposures from TCR beta sequences and from how often those sequences occurred across donors. Typing coverage varied by locus: roughly 629-630 donors for A, B, C, DRB1 and DQB1; approximately 500 for DQA1; about 590 for DPA1; 450 to 480 for DPB1. All discovery cohort repertoires had been generated on a single sequencing platform. Donor age, sex, ethnicity and CMV serostatus were compiled together with the repertoire data. A handful of DR-DQ haplotypes were handled as single units for association and clustering because linkage in the cohort was strong. HLA typing included class I and class II loci at four-digit resolution. The study was designed to test whether signatures of past pathogen exposure could be identified by cataloging public T cell receptors. To predict cytomegalovirus infection status, the study combined high-throughput TCR immunosequencing, statistical association of individual TCRs with disease status, and machine learning. An earlier analysis of around 640 of the donors used high-throughput TCR beta sequencing to judge whether each TCR beta V gene segment behaved as functional or pseudogenic. Among about 390 genotyped donors of the cohort, an average of roughly 240,000 unique TCR beta nucleotide sequences were sequenced per donor, around 20% of them non-productive. Among the roughly 390 genotyped donors, 75% to 90% belonged to the genetic ancestry cluster associated with self-reported Caucasian donors. Overall study outcomes, separate from this receptor: Correlated functional status among segregating V segments might reflect linkage disequilibrium, but an unknown experimental factor could not be ruled out. In a later analysis, around 15,000 TCR beta sequences were associated with specific HLA alleles at a false discovery rate of 0.05. In a later analysis, several top co-occurrence clusters were reported to appear linked to parvovirus B19, influenza, CMV and Epstein-Barr virus. Sequencing depth was assumed to be roughly uniform across donors in the presence/absence analyses, though that assumption may not hold. A few of the identified cytomegalovirus-associated TCR beta chains were confirmed in vitro to be specific for cytomegalovirus antigens. V-gene and J-gene trimming of TCR beta chains was associated with a missense DCLRE1C variant in a later genetic analysis, and the association was replicated in an independent cohort. Immune exposure information for the cohort was limited to CMV serostatus. In a later analysis, most CMV-associated TCR beta chains were found to appear HLA-restricted, with HLA associations seemingly driven largely by CMV exposure. A further reported finding was that TCR beta sequences accurately predicted the HLA-A and HLA-B alleles for most subjects in the first cohort. In an earlier analysis of over 550 of the donors, most TCR beta V segments were observed in productive rearrangements about 87% or about 30% of the time, broadly matching IMGT annotations. Most TCR sequences were observed very rarely across donors, whereas some public TCRs were present in many individuals. The study listed around 160 TCR beta chains as associated with cytomegalovirus. A group of highly shared sequence variants was considered likely to be a technical artifact of the sequencing pipeline. Strong co-occurrence of HLA alleles, especially DR and DQ, made assigning TCR associations to individual alleles difficult. The 87-base-pair reads could not distinguish some IMGT-functional V segments, including TRBV6-2 and TRBV6-3, so those segments were excluded. A later analysis found that HLA-associated TCR beta chains were more clonally expanded and had lower generation probabilities than equally common non-associated chains. Fewer than 20 rarely observed V segments, including chromosome 9 orphons, were excluded from the earlier analysis of about 600 of the donors because counts were too low. Because HLA typing was missing for some donors at each locus, association tests included only the typed subset. The authors suggested that the approach could potentially be extended to other disease states and immunological phenotypes. The classifier was reported to diagnose cytomegalovirus status with high specificity and sensitivity in both the original and validation cohorts. In this cohort, only TCR beta chains were sequenced, and detectable features were limited by the absence of alpha or paired-chain data. In a later analysis, the rate of TCR association differed among HLA loci, with DRB1 alleles having the most associated TCRs and HLA-C alleles having the fewest. In a later genetic analysis, fewer N-insertions in productive TCRs were reported among donors in an Asian-associated ancestry cluster than the approximately 710-donor mean.

The cohort was made up of approximately 700 healthy bone marrow donors. Cohort members were all nominally healthy when sampled, although unrecorded immune exposures were likely present. The donor was CMV seronegative and was included in the group of a few hundred seronegative cohort members. Each donor provided a peripheral blood sample, and peripheral blood mononuclear cells were used for TCR beta sequencing. Genomic DNA was extracted from the blood cell samples with the Qiagen DNeasy Blood Extraction Kit. The library came from the immunoSEQ multiplex PCR assay. For the multiplex PCR, a mixture combining 60 forward primers for TCR Vbeta segments and 13 reverse primers for TCR Jbeta segments was used. Amplification of the CDR3 region of rearranged TCR beta genes was performed with a multiplex PCR assay on genomic DNA. The amplified TCR beta libraries were sequenced on the Illumina HiSeq System as 87-base-pair reads. The authors' analysis ran thus. In a later analysis, around 80 million unique TCR beta chains were counted across the 690 or so repertoires, and about 10 million of these chains were shared by at least two donors. A nearest-neighbor algorithm error-corrected the raw reads and collapsed the reads into unique sequences, merging closely related sequences to remove PCR and sequencing errors. Alignment of CDR3 sequences to IMGT reference sequences was used to assign V, D and J gene segments. For a sequence to be retained, a match of at least six nucleotides was required to both a V gene segment and a J gene segment. A rearrangement counted as productive if the CDR3 had no stop codons and remained in frame with V and J, and every other rearrangement counted as non-productive. Following IMGT convention, CDR3 was defined as the stretch from the second conserved V-encoded cysteine to the conserved J-encoded phenylalanine. In an earlier analysis of around 640 of the donors, sequences lacking an unambiguous match to a single V gene segment were excluded. An earlier analysis of 587 of the donors called V segments functional above 56.7% productive rearrangements and segregating when the between-donor standard deviation exceeded 5%. A statistical classification framework was built for diagnosing cytomegalovirus status from the catalog of TCR beta chain sequences. V and J gene assignment, in a later analysis, came from comparing TCR nucleotide sequences with IMGT/GENE-DB human TR gene sequences. The TCRdist pipeline was used in a later analysis to assign CDR3 sequences and most-parsimonious VDJ recombination scenarios. In a later analysis, every TCR beta chain was defined by the combination of its CDR3 amino acid sequence and its V-gene family, and reads without a unique V-gene family were dropped. A later analysis removed 592 highly shared, low-generation-probability nucleotide sequences to deal with suspected cross-contamination and a sequencing artifact. In a later analysis, a clonal expansion index for each public chain was calculated from normalized within-repertoire ranks of inferred template counts. In a later analysis, generation probabilities were computed using a VDJ recombination model fitted to out-of-frame rearrangements, and the results were checked against IGoR. A later analysis scored TCR-TCR, TCR-HLA and TCR-CMV co-occurrence with hypergeometric tests, applying a repertoire-size bias correction to TCR pairs. To estimate false discovery rates, a later analysis permuted the HLA or CMV assignments 20 times. In a later analysis, co-occurring TCRs were grouped with DBSCAN, and TCRdist sequence similarity was added when clustering was performed within HLA-allele-positive subsets. Repertoires with fewer than 30,000 or more than 120,000 public chains, plus five repertoires with anomalous nucleotide sharing, were excluded from co-occurrence clustering. TCRdb holds this immuneACCESS table with in-frame rearrangements only. Some clones are missing; in checked studies, unresolved V genes explain under half, and the rest has no known cause. The DNA gave D and trimming, while V, J and clone size come from that table. This sample lists some 130,000 clones; 65% to 80% were detected once. About 3.4% of the sample is taken by the ten largest.

As to this clone: No antigen is known for it. Base-call qualities are not available, and no considerably larger clone is one nucleotide away.

CDR1 MGHRA and CDR2 YSYEKL are derived from the germline V gene. There are 17 amino acids in the CDR3, from cysteine to phenylalanine inclusive. Only the CDR3 DNA is retained, 51 bases long and in frame from the first base. The junction shows trimming of 1 base on V and 3 bases on J, and the gene matches do not reach 7 bases of it. This TCR derives from a man aged 35 to 55 in good health and CMV-seronegative. The chain uses TRBV4-1 and TRBJ1-5, and 9 bases in between align with TRBD1. The material sequenced was PBMCs. The CDR3 protein is CASSQGQGGPHNQPQHF. In nucleotide form, the sequence is TGCGCCAGCAGCCAAGGACAGGGGGGGCCTCACAATCAGCCCCAGCATTTT.